These 17 T cell receptor beta chains were all obtained from the same sample, sequenced in a study of OX40 agonist ivuxolimab in advanced cancers. Profiling relied on immunoSEQ multiplex PCR, and the TCRdb table lists in-frame clones only, not all of them. The data show around 65,000 clones, with roughly 88% seen just once and approximately 5.4% held by the top ten. Sequences were derived from CD4+ or CD8+ T cells sorted from blood, sampled in a trial of the OX40 agonist ivuxolimab. The receptors come from an adult with an advanced solid tumor such as melanoma, head and neck, liver or kidney cancer.

V gene TRBV30 combines with J gene TRBJ2-2; 10 nucleotides align to TRBD2. Germline CDR1 GTSNPN, CDR2 SVGIG (reference sequence). After removal of 3 bases from V and 2 bases from J, the junction contained 15 bases not matched to a gene. The CDR3 consists of 19 residues. Here the CDR3 reads CAWRATVPSGRANTGELFF. The CDR3, as DNA: TGTGCCTGGAGAGCAACAGTCCCTAGCGGGAGAGCTAACACCGGGGAGCTGTTTTTT. The variable domain in full, completed from reference TRBV30 and TRBJ2-2, reads SQTIHQWPATLVQPVGSPLSLECTVEGTSNPNLYWYRQAAGRGLQLLFYSVGIGQISSEVPQNLSASRPQDRQFILSSKKLLLSDSGFYLCAWRATVPSGRANTGELFFGEGSRLTVL.

The genes are TRBV18 and TRBJ1-5; no definite D call. This CDR3 has 14 residues. The ends were cut back, 3 bases at V and 1 base at J, with 7 bases in the middle. The germline V gene encodes CDR1 KGHSH and CDR2 LQKENI. The CDR3 DNA sequence: TGTGCCAGCTCACCGCAGAGAAGCAATCAGCCCCAGCATTTT. This gives the protein CASSPQRSNQPQHF.

The chain joins TRBV5-5 to TRBJ1-2; unclear D gene. The CDR3 is 15 residues long. Germline lookup yields CDR1 SGHKS and CDR2 YYEKEE (reference sequence). The ends were cut back, 0 bases at V and 4 bases at J, with 13 bases in the middle. The CDR3 nucleotides read TGTGCCAGCAGCTTGGATCCACTTGAGTCCTATGGCTACACCTTC. It yields the protein CASSLDPLESYGYTF.

J is TRBJ2-1 and V is TRBV9, with 8 bases identical to TRBD2. The CDR3 is 16 residues long. With V trimmed by 3 bases and J by 2 bases, 7 bases remained unmatched. Germline CDR1 reads SGDLS; CDR2 reads YYNGEE. The CDR3 spells CASSARDGRAYNEQFF. In DNA, the CDR3 is TGTGCCAGCAGCGCCCGGGACGGGAGGGCCTACAATGAGCAGTTCTTC.

The rearrangement links TRBV7-2 to TRBJ2-2; D ambiguous. V was shortened by 4 bases and J by 2 bases, with 11 bases between the two germline ends. Germline V gene sequence: CDR1 SGHTA, CDR2 FQGNSA. This CDR3 spans 15 amino acids. CDR3 loop: CASSSRAINTGELFF. CDR3 nucleotide sequence: TGTGCCAGCAGCTCCCGGGCCATTAACACCGGGGAGCTGTTTTTT.

The chain couples TRBV10-2 to TRBJ1-5, with 7 bases that match TRBD1. The CDR3 contains 16 residues. Looked up from germline, CDR1 is WSHSY and CDR2 is SAAADI. With V trimmed by 5 bases and J by 7 bases, 14 bases remained unmatched. Written as DNA, the CDR3 is TGCGCCAGCAGTAGGGACAGTAAGTCTGGGAGGCAGCCCCAGCATTTT. Its protein product is CASSRDSKSGRQPQHF.

The CDR3 loop reads CAISPTTGKEGTDTQYF. CDR3 sequence (DNA): TGTGCCATCAGCCCAACGACAGGGAAGGAGGGCACAGATACGCAGTATTTT. V usage is TRBV10-3 and J usage is TRBJ2-3; 7 positions agree with TRBD1. The CDR3 has 17 amino acids. CDR1 is ENHRY, CDR2 SYGVKD, per germline. Trimming removed 6 bases from V and 1 base from J; junction bases left unmatched: 13.

The chain has TRBV7-9 and TRBJ1-5; 10 bases line up with TRBD1. The V gene end was trimmed by 4 bases and the J gene end by 6 bases; junction bases not matched to a gene: 6. Per germline, CDR1 SEHNR and CDR2 FQNEAQ (reference sequence). This CDR3 spans 15 amino acids. Here the CDR3 reads CASSSAGTGVQPQHF. The CDR3 region has the DNA TGTGCCAGCAGCTCCGCCGGGACAGGGGTTCAGCCCCAGCATTTT.

The rearrangement links TRBV28 to TRBJ1-1; no reliable D call. This CDR3 spans 14 amino acids. Between the trimmed V and J ends, which lost 4 bases and 5 bases, there was a span of 14 bases. The germline V gene encodes CDR1 MDHEN and CDR2 SYDVKM. The CDR3 nucleotides are TGTGCCAGCAGTTCGCCTCCTGCAACAACTGAAGCTTTCTTT. It yields the protein CASSSPPATTEAFF.

CDR3 coding DNA: TGTGCCAGCAGTAAGAGCGCAGGGACGAACACCGGGGAGCTGTTTTTT. Amino acids: CASSKSAGTNTGELFF. V and J are TRBV6-4 and TRBJ2-2; possibly TRBD1 for D (5 bases). Germline CDR1 and CDR2: MRHNA and SNTAGT. Trimming took off 5 bases at V and 0 bases at J, with 13 bases between the two ends. CDR3 size: 16 residues.

V and J are TRBV7-8 and TRBJ2-2; 7 bases fit TRBD2. The junction had 1 base not matched to a gene; V was cut back by 0 bases and J by 6 bases. This CDR3 has 14 residues. Germline lookup yields CDR1 SGHVS and CDR2 FQNEAQ. The CDR3 sequence is CASSLAGRAGELFF. For the CDR3, the DNA is TGTGCCAGCAGCTTAGCAGGGAGGGCCGGGGAGCTGTTTTTT.

The chain carries TRBV21-1 and TRBJ2-1; TRBD1, as called in the table, went unchecked against the DNA. TRBV21-1 is deemed a pseudogene. The CDR3 is 19 amino acids. The CDR3 spells CASSKVMRDRGKSYNEQFF. CDR3 sequence (DNA): TGTGCCAGCAGCAAAGTAATGAGGGACAGGGGGAAGTCCTACAATGAGCAGTTCTTC.

This clone was counted once. The chain joins TRBV5-1 to TRBJ1-1; 10 nucleotides align to TRBD1. The junction had 15 bases not matched to a gene; V was cut back by 5 bases and J by 2 bases. The germline CDR1 and CDR2 sequences are SGHRS and YFSETQ. The CDR3 runs to 18 residues. CDR3 sequence (DNA): TGCGCCAGCAGACCGGGACAGGGGACTCAAGGGGGCAACACTGAAGCTTTCTTT. Translated, it gives CASRPGQGTQGGNTEAFF.

V gene TRBV7-8 combines with J gene TRBJ2-1; 8 bases are a match to TRBD1. The trim removed 3 bases at V and 10 bases at J, leaving 11 bases unmatched. The length of the CDR3 is 15 residues. The germline gives CDR1 SGHVS, CDR2 FQNEAQ. This CDR3 reads CASSFARAGGYEQFF. The CDR3 nucleotides are TGTGCCAGCAGCTTTGCCAGGGCAGGGGGCTACGAGCAGTTCTTC.

The V and J genes are TRBV5-1 and TRBJ2-3; TRBD1 matches at 10 bases. CDR3 length: 14 amino acids. The junction had 3 bases not matched to a gene; V was cut back by 4 bases and J by 4 bases. Per germline, CDR1 SGHRS and CDR2 YFSETQ. As DNA, the CDR3 is TGCGCCAGCAGCAAGGGACAGGGGTCAGATACGCAGTATTTT. This sequence encodes CASSKGQGSDTQYF. Drawing the rest from reference TRBV5-1 and TRBJ2-3, the complete variable domain is KAGVTQTPRYLIKTRGQQVTLSCSPISGHRSVSWYQQTPGQGLQFLFEYFSETQRNKGNFPGRFSGRQFSNSRSEMNVSTLELGDSALYLCASSKGQGSDTQYFGPGTRLTVL.

J is TRBJ2-1 and V is TRBV19, with a weak D call TRBD1 (5 bases). Trimming pared 8 bases from V and 8 bases from J, leaving 7 bases between. Germline V lookup: CDR1 LNHDA, CDR2 SQIVND (reference sequence). CDR3 length: 10 residues. The CDR3 nucleotides read TGTGCCAGTCAGGGCTATGAGCAGTTCTTC. Translating it yields CASQGYEQFF.

The chain couples TRBV9 to TRBJ2-6; weak D call: TRBD1 (6 bases). The germline CDR1 and CDR2 sequences are SGDLS and YYNGEE. This CDR3 has 16 residues. V was shortened by 4 bases and J by 2 bases, with 13 bases between the two germline ends. CDR3 coding DNA: TGTGCCAGCAGCCTTACAGGGACAACTGGGGCCAACGTCCTGACTTTC. Residues: CASSLTGTTGANVLTF.